This T cell receptor (beta chain) was recovered during a study of molecular identifiers for immune sequencing clone quantification. V lost 2 bases, J lost 6 bases, and 14 bases lay in between. Germline CDR1 SNHLY, CDR2 FYNNEI. The CDR3 spans 15 residues. This clonotype was detected many times. TCRdb processed the PCR reads anew with MiXCR; each CDR3 protein has one entry. The sample has 350,000 or so distinct CDR3 sequences; about 22% are singletons. The clonotype originates from a human donor in good health. Some libraries in this study had Jurkat cell RNA spiked in. Source material: naive CD8+ T cells from blood, with Jurkat cell RNA spiked in. Subset described: FACS-sorted CD8+CD4-CCR7+CD45RA+ naive T cells. The chain has TRBV2 and TRBJ1-5; D might be TRBD1 (6 bases). This CDR3 reads CASSETGKGVQPQHF. Here the CDR3 DNA reads TGTGCCAGCAGTGAAACCGGTAAGGGGGTTCAGCCCCAGCATTTT.